This T cell receptor (beta chain) was captured by sequencing in a study of metastatic and nonmetastatic thyroid tumors. Overall study findings and caveats: Malignant tumors reportedly showed significantly higher TCR beta diversity than benign nodules in both blood and tumor.

CDR3 size: 13 residues. Per germline, CDR1 SNHLY and CDR2 FYNNEI. TCRdb re-called the PCR reads through MiXCR. The sample has about 10,000 clones; 9% to 15% are singletons. In its sample, this clone was seen a few times. Its target is unknown. Sequence at one end of the junction differs from germline and may be a read error. Thyroid surgery had not been preceded by any treatment in any patient. V and J are TRBV2 and TRBJ2-1; D is unclear. What was sequenced was blood. The source of this sequence is a female donor with papillary thyroid cancer or a benign thyroid nodule (not recorded which). Some clones in this sample may be carry-over from other donors' samples. Here the CDR3 DNA reads TGTGCCAGCAGTGAAGAGGGTAGGGCTCAGCATTTCTTC. Translation gives CASSEEGRAQHFF.